Below are 18 T cell receptor beta chains sequenced from a single sample in a study of graft-versus-host responses after intestinal transplantation. The antigens these receptors bind are not known. The protocol was immunoSEQ multiplex PCR, while the TCRdb copy is restricted to in-frame clones and leaves out a portion. The sample yields about 88,000 clones, under 95% seen once. The sequences come from unstimulated CD4+ T cells sorted from spleen or lymph node cells, collected before transplant. Receptors originate from a human donor who was the organ donor for an intestinal transplant.

The V gene is TRBV21-1, the J gene TRBJ1-5. TRBV21-1 constitutes a pseudogene. This CDR3 has 15 amino acids. CDR3 residues: CARENGGTVVQPQHF. CDR3 nucleotides: TGTGCCAGGGAAAATGGGGGGACCGTGGTTCAGCCCCAGCATTTT.

V usage is TRBV6-1 and J usage is TRBJ1-1; the D is unclear. This CDR3 contains 11 residues. The germline V gene has CDR1 MNHNS and CDR2 SASEGT. Trimming took 1 base from V and 10 from J, leaving 7 bases between them. CDR3 residues: CASSEDSIAFF. The CDR3 nucleotides are TGTGCCAGCAGTGAAGATAGTATAGCTTTCTTT.

The chain joins TRBV28 to TRBJ2-7; the D is unclear. Trimming cost V 3 bases and J 3 bases, with 9 bases left between them. Per the germline V gene, CDR1 is MDHEN and CDR2 is SYDVKM. This CDR3 is 13 amino acids long. In nucleotides, the CDR3 is TGTGCCAGCAGTTTTACAGACATCTACGAGCAGTACTTC. This codes for CASSFTDIYEQYF.

This clone has a single count. Germline is not matched at one junction end, which may reflect a read error. The V call is TRBV7-7, the J call TRBJ2-3; the match to TRBD2 covers 8 bases. Germline assignment: CDR1 SSHAT and CDR2 FNYEAQ (reference sequence). CDR3 length: 15 residues. The DNA for the CDR3 is TGTGCTAGCAGCTTAGGGGGACTAGTATCTGATACGCAGTATTTT. Amino acid sequence: CASSLGGLVSDTQYF.

This rearrangement joins TRBV5-1 to TRBJ2-7; possible D gene TRBD2, 5 bases. Germline V gene lookup returns CDR1 SGHRS and CDR2 YFSETQ. CDR3 length equals 15 residues. The germline V and J ends were trimmed by 4 bases and 7 bases, with 21 bases remaining between them. Here the CDR3 reads CASSRGDTSLWEQYF. In DNA form, the CDR3 reads TGCGCCAGCAGCCGGGGAGATACATCCTTGTGGGAGCAGTACTTC.

The gene calls are TRBV15 and TRBJ2-7, with a possible D match to TRBD2 (7 bases). Germline V gene data show CDR1 as LNHNV and CDR2 as YYDKDF (reference sequence). The CDR3 has 14 residues. V was clipped by 5 bases and J by 0 bases, with 11 bases between them. The CDR3 DNA reads TGTGCCACCAGCGCGGGGGCCTTCTCCTACGAGCAGTACTTC. Its protein product is CATSAGAFSYEQYF.

The rearrangement links TRBV7-9 to TRBJ2-5, with TRBD2 matching over 11 bases. The CDR3 runs to 15 residues. With 5 bases clipped from V and 4 bases from J, the junction kept 6 bases outside the gene matches. CDR1 and CDR2 (germline): SEHNR, FQNEAQ (reference sequence). The DNA of the CDR3 is TGTGCCAGCAGCCCGAGAGGGACTAGCGGAGAGACCCAGTACTTC. Protein: CASSPRGTSGETQYF.

CDR3 DNA sequence: TGTGCCAGCTACAGGAGCAGCTCCTACAATGAGCAGTTCTTC. Protein sequence: CASYRSSSYNEQFF. The chain is built from TRBV6-5 and TRBJ2-1; the D gene is possibly TRBD1 (5 bases). V shed 8 bases and J shed 0 bases, with 11 bases lying between them. Per germline, CDR1 MNHEY and CDR2 SVGAGI. The CDR3 spans 14 residues.

V and J are TRBV10-1 and TRBJ2-3; a weak D match, TRBD2 (7 bases). Germline CDR1 reads WNHNN; CDR2 reads SYGVQD (reference sequence). The length of the CDR3 is 15 residues. V was trimmed by 3 bases and J by 5 bases, leaving 15 bases between them. CDR3 coding DNA: TGCGCCAGCAGTGAAGGGGGGGTTAGTGGAGATACGCAGTATTTT. It yields the protein CASSEGGVSGDTQYF.

CDR3 loop: CASSLVLAGHQETQYF. In nucleotides, the CDR3 is TGTGCCAGCAGCTTGGTCCTAGCGGGGCACCAAGAGACCCAGTACTTC. The chain carries TRBV5-6 and TRBJ2-5; TRBD2 agrees at 9 bases. Germline V CDR1 and CDR2: SGHDT, YYEEEE. Unmatched junction bases numbered 3, after V lost 0 bases and J lost 0 bases. The CDR3 consists of 16 residues.

CDR3 nucleotide sequence: TGTGCCAGCAGTCCCGGACTGCTCTACAATGAGCAGTTCTTC. Encoded protein: CASSPGLLYNEQFF. This chain joins TRBV27 and TRBJ2-1; D is possibly TRBD2 (5 bases). The CDR3 contains 14 residues. V lost 5 bases and J lost 3, with 11 bases in between. CDR1 and CDR2 (germline): MNHEY, SMNVEV (reference sequence).

The V and J genes are TRBV19 and TRBJ1-1, with D tentatively TRBD1 (5 bases). The germline gives CDR1 LNHDA, CDR2 SQIVND (reference sequence). Trimming removed 5 bases at V and 6 bases at J, with 19 bases between. The CDR3 extends over 15 amino acids. CDR3: CASSGEGTPRAEAFF. The CDR3 coding sequence is TGTGCCAGTAGTGGGGAAGGGACTCCCCGGGCTGAAGCTTTCTTT. Variable domain in full (rest from reference TRBV19 and TRBJ1-1): DGGITQSPKYLFRKEGQNVTLSCEQNLNHDAMYWYRQDPGQGLRLIYYSQIVNDFQKGDIAEGYSVSREKKESFPLTVTSAQKNPTAFYLCASSGEGTPRAEAFFGQGTRLTVV.

The chain has TRBV7-6 and TRBJ2-5, with a tentative D call TRBD1 (5 bases). V gave up 1 base and J gave up 2 bases, with 14 bases separating them. The germline CDR1 and CDR2 sequences are SGHVS and FNYEAQ. CDR3 length: 16 residues. The CDR3 nucleotides are TGTGCCAGCAGCTTAGTATCAGGGCCCCAACAAGAGACCCAGTACTTC. Protein sequence: CASSLVSGPQQETQYF.

V gene TRBV2 combines with J gene TRBJ1-2; 9 bases agree with TRBD1. Germline CDR1 is SNHLY and CDR2 is FYNNEI. This CDR3 contains 16 residues. V was clipped by 6 bases and J by 4 bases; unmatched bases: 12. The CDR3 DNA reads as TGTGCCAGCAGAGACCTACAGGGGGCGAGGTTCTATGGCTACACCTTC. The encoded protein is CASRDLQGARFYGYTF.

The rearrangement uses TRBV11-3 and TRBJ1-3; 7 nucleotides agree with TRBD1. The V gene end was trimmed by 0 bases and the J gene end by 1 base; junction bases not matched to a gene: 9. The CDR3 covers 18 residues. CDR1 and CDR2 from the germline V gene are SGHNT and YENEEA. The CDR3 coding sequence is TGTGCCAGCAGCTTAGATCGATCGACAGGGCCGTCTGGAAACACCATATATTTT. It specifies CASSLDRSTGPSGNTIYF. The variable domain in full, completed from reference TRBV11-3 and TRBJ1-3, reads EAGVVQSPRYKIIEKKQPVAFWCNPISGHNTLYWYLQNLGQGPELLIRYENEEAVDDSQLPKDRFSAERLKGVDSTLKIQPAELGDSAVYLCASSLDRSTGPSGNTIYFGEGSWLTVV.

V gene TRBV9 combines with J gene TRBJ2-7; D is unresolved. Trimming cost V 4 bases and J 6 bases, with 11 bases left between them. Looked up from germline, CDR1 is SGDLS and CDR2 is YYNGEE. This CDR3 has 12 amino acids. CDR3 in amino acids: CASSPLAGEQYF. The CDR3 coding sequence is TGTGCCAGCAGCCCCCTGGCAGGCGAGCAGTACTTC.

This chain connects TRBV10-3 to TRBJ2-7, with 7 nucleotides matching TRBD2. This CDR3 has 14 residues. CDR1 is ENHRY, CDR2 SYGVKD, per germline. Trimming took 3 bases from V and 3 from J; bases not matched to a gene: 5. The CDR3 reads CAISEGGSIYEQYF. The CDR3 bases are TGTGCCATCAGTGAAGGCGGGAGTATCTACGAGCAGTACTTC.

This clone has just one count. The chain is built from TRBV2 and TRBJ2-2; no reliable D call. The CDR3 has 17 residues. CDR1 is SNHLY, CDR2 FYNNEI, per germline. With 6 bases removed from V and 2 bases from J, the gap between germline ends came to 19 bases. Here the CDR3 DNA reads TGTGCCAGCAGGGTTTCAGGCCCAATCGCAAACACCGGGGAGCTGTTTTTT. This gives the protein CASRVSGPIANTGELFF.